This paragraph covers one TCR beta chain sequence. Other DNA sequences from this sample encode an identical CDR3 as well. The donors were all Caucasian adults (living in Nashville, Tennessee). The study ran the assay at deep level. DNA at about 210 ng, about 30,000 T cell genomes, went into sorted-subset replicate PCRs. Libraries were prepared by immunoSEQ multiplex PCR; TCRdb keeps only in-frame clonotypes and omits some of them. The sample includes about 2.3 million clones, 93% of them seen just once. This entry comes from a study of shared clonotypes between healthy human individuals. Study in general: Three CD4 naive, three CD4 memory, two CD8 naive and one CD8 memory plate were used per donor.

The sample taken for sequencing was naive CD4+ T cells from PBMCs. The subset: CD45RA+ positively selected. The clonotype comes from a man aged 18 to 29 in good health. Some clones in this sample may be carry-over from other donors' samples.

The CDR3 sequence: CAWSEDSNQPQHF. The CDR3, as DNA: TGTGCCTGGAGCGAGGATAGCAATCAGCCCCAGCATTTT. The chain carries TRBV30 and TRBJ1-5, with no clear D. Per germline, CDR1 GTSNPN and CDR2 SVGIG (reference sequence). CDR3 length equals 13 residues. Trimming removed 3 bases from V and 0 bases from J, with 6 bases in between.